This TCR beta chain was found in a study of shared clonotypes between healthy human individuals (dated by TCRdb to about 2020). In terms of the full investigation: A few men and a couple of women, aged 18 to 49 years, made up the cohort. To increase sequencing depth and limit assay-specific biases, different laboratories used diverse techniques to prepare libraries and sequence TCR repertoires. Leukapheresis yielded between about 0.85 and 10 billion PBMCs per donor. For each donor, CD4 naive and CD4 memory were each given three plates, CD8 naive was given two plates, and CD8 memory was given one plate. To estimate repertoire size and how much clonotypes are shared between individuals, the study performed deep sequencing of blood TCR repertoires from about 5 healthy adults.

Overall results and qualifications from the work: The genetic and exposure-history diversity represented was limited by the small number of donors. When a few donors were compared, the shared fraction of clonotypes was about 5% for naive CD4, 3.5% for naive CD8, 2% to 2.5% for memory CD4, and 0.35% to 0.4% for memory CD8. Pairwise subsampling led to the expectation that sequencing depth would affect the degree of clonotype sharing among donors. Higher generation probabilities were observed for clonotypes shared by all four sorted-subset donors than for non-shared clonotypes. Sampling was restricted to blood, and TCR repertoires in tissues likely differ from the TCR repertoires found in blood. Even with the large sequencing depth, rarefaction of the sorted-subset datasets indicated that sequencing was incomplete. Naive subsets generally had larger estimated clonotype richness than memory subsets.

Using the deep immunoSEQ assay, TCR CDR3 regions were amplified from genomic DNA by multiplex PCR. For each cell subset, the extracted genomic DNA was distributed evenly across all wells of several immunoSEQ 96-well plates, and each plate served as one replicate. For sorted subsets, about 200 ng genomic DNA, equal to tens of thousands of T cell genomes, was loaded into each replicate PCR. Purified libraries were quantified with a Qubit 3.0 fluorometer, sized on a Bioanalyzer 2100, and re-quantified with the KAPA Library Quantification kit. Each immunoSEQ 96-well plate was sequenced on its own single-read 150-cycle Illumina NextSeq 550 flow cell. Concerning the study's data processing: Because the immunoSEQ output held only junctional sequences and lacked quality scores, the filtering could not match the filtering applied to full-length reads. Sequences were annotated with PyIR, a Python wrapper for IgBLAST v1.9, using IMGT germline references to assign V/J genes and CDR3. Any read was removed if the V/J assignment was weak (E-value above 1e-6), the CDR3 was missing, or the read contained stop codons, out-of-frame junctions, or ambiguous translated residues. A V3J clonotype was defined by an identical inferred V gene, J gene, and CDR3 amino acid sequence. To compute the percentage overlap between repertoires, the number of shared unique clonotypes was divided by the size of the smaller repertoire. RTK rarefaction, the Chao1 estimator, and Recon v2.1 estimates of unobserved clonotypes were used to assess repertoire richness. Generation probabilities were computed with OLGA for all TCRbeta clonotypes obtained by the gDNA method from a handful of donors. As stored in TCRdb, this immuneACCESS dataset retains in-frame rearrangements with V and J assigned. A fraction of the clones does not appear; measured against another copy, unresolved V genes explain less than half of the discrepancy, and the remainder lacks a known reason. That table furnishes V, J and clone size, whereas the DNA furnished D and trimming. This sample gives around 560,000 clones in total; roughly 95% of them show up just once. The top ten clonotypes cover approximately 0.11% of the sample.

For the CD8 naive samples, CD45RO-negative cells were positively selected for CCR7, yielding a CD45RA+CCR7+ population from which TemRA cells were excluded. Donors were healthy HIV-negative adults with no recently reported acute infections or vaccinations. Every donor was a Caucasian adult residing in Nashville, Tennessee, USA. Blood was collected by leukapheresis, and PBMCs were isolated by Ficoll-Histopaque density gradient centrifugation and then cryopreserved in liquid nitrogen vapor phase. Analytical flow cytometry was used to check the purity and quantity of every magnetically sorted T cell population. Each sorted fraction had its genomic DNA isolated and then quantified by UV absorbance on a Nanodrop 2000c. Worth noting for this clone: No cognate antigen has been identified for it. No much larger clone is present one base from it, and per-base qualities are unavailable.

The receptor was derived from a young woman in good health. The sequenced sample was naive CD8+ T cells sorted from blood. The cell subset or site label for this specimen denotes: CD45RA+CCR7+.

At the DNA level, the sequence is TGTGCCAGTAGAATCACGGACCAGGGCCAATACAATGAGCAGTTCTTC. Its translation reads: CASRITDQGQYNEQFF. The chain uses TRBV19 and TRBJ2-1; tentative D gene TRBD1, with 5 bases matching. The V end loses 6 bases and the J end loses 4 bases, and a stretch of 19 bases separates them. The germline V gene (reference sequence) supplies CDR1 LNHDA and CDR2 SQIVND. The CDR3, cysteine through phenylalanine, is 16 amino acids long. Solely the CDR3 DNA is kept, with 48 bases framed from the first base.